Listed here is a single T cell receptor (beta chain). Its antigen remains unidentified. This record belongs to a study of cytomegalovirus exposure and HLA in healthy donors. General study points: TCR beta chains numbering more than 150 were designated cytomegalovirus-associated.

This table comes from immunoSEQ multiplex PCR, and its TCRdb copy is limited to in-frame clones, with some not included. Counted here are 100,000 to 120,000 clones, about 94% occurring once; the ten biggest clones make up 0.67%. The V and J ends lost 7 bases and 1 base respectively, with 22 bases between them. The length of the CDR3 is 17 residues. Germline V gene sequence: CDR1 LNHDA, CDR2 SQIVND (reference sequence). The genes are TRBV19 and TRBJ1-1; D might be TRBD1 (5 bases). Specimen: PBMCs. This clonotype originated in a woman aged 18 to 35 in good health and CMV-seronegative. Here the CDR3 DNA reads TGTGCCAGTAAATCGGAGGGGCCGGGACGGAGGAACACTGAAGCTTTCTTT. This sequence encodes CASKSEGPGRRNTEAFF.